The entry below describes one T cell receptor beta chain. Its antigen is currently unknown. These data are taken from a study of cytomegalovirus exposure and HLA in healthy donors. Sequencing used immunoSEQ multiplex PCR; TCRdb keeps in-frame clones, though not all of them. Of 70,000 or so clones listed, 90% to 95% are singletons. CDR1 MGHRA and CDR2 YSYEKL come from the germline V gene. V shed 3 bases, J shed 3 bases, and the junction held 5 bases outside the gene matches. This CDR3 comprises 15 residues. Whole-study findings and limits: According to a subsequent analysis, TCR clusters from the first cohort were inclined to appear together in the 120 validation repertoires.

The specimen sequenced was PBMCs. The chain has TRBV4-1 and TRBJ2-7; TRBD2 aligns across 10 bases. The receptor's source is a woman aged 18-35 years in good health and CMV-seropositive. The DNA for the CDR3 is TGCGCCAGCAGCCACGCAACTAGCGGGATCTACGAGCAGTACTTC. Translation: CASSHATSGIYEQYF.